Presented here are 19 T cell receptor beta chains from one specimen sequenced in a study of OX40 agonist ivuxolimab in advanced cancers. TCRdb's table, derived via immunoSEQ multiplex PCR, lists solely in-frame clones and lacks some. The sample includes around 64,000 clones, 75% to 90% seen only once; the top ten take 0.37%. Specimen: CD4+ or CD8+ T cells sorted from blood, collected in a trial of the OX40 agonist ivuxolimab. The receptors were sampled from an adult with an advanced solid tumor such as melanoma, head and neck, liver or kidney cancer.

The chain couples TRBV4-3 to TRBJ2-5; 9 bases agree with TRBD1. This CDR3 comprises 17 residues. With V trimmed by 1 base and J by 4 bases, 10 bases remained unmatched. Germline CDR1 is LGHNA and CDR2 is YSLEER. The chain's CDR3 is CASSQGAAGQGGETQYF. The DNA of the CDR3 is TGCGCCAGCAGCCAAGGGGCAGCGGGACAGGGAGGAGAGACCCAGTACTTC.

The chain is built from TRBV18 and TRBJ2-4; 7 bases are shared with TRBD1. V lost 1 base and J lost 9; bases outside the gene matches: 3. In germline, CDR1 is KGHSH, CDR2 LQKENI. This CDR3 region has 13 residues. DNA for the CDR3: TGTGCCAGCTCACCACAGGGGGCCGGCATTCAGTACTTC. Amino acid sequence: CASSPQGAGIQYF.

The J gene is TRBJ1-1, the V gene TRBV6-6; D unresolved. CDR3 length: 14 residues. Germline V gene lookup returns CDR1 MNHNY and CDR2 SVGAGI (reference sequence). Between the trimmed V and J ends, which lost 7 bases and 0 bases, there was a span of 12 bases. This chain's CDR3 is CASTDGVMNTEAFF. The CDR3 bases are TGTGCCAGCACCGACGGGGTCATGAACACTGAAGCTTTCTTT.

CDR3 sequence: CASTGGGSSYNEQFF. The CDR3 DNA reads TGCGCCAGCACGGGGGGCGGGAGCTCCTACAATGAGCAGTTCTTC. The chain joins TRBV5-1 to TRBJ2-1; D is perhaps TRBD2 (7 bases). CDR3 length equals 15 residues. Trimming stripped 6 bases from V and 0 bases from J, with 13 bases between. CDR1 and CDR2 from the germline V gene are SGHRS and YFSETQ.

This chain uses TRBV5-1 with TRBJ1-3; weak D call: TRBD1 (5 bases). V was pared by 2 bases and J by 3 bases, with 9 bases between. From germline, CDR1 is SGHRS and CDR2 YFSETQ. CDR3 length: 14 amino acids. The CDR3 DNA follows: TGCGCCAGCAGCTTCGGGGGAGGTGGAAACACCATATATTTT. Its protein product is CASSFGGGGNTIYF.

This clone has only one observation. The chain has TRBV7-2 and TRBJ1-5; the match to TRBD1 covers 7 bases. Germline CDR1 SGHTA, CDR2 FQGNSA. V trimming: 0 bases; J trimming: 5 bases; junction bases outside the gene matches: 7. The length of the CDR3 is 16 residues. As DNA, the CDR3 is TGTGCCAGCAGCTTAGCTGGCAGGGGGATCGATCAGCCCCAGCATTTT. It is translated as CASSLAGRGIDQPQHF.

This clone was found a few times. The DNA of the CDR3 is TGTGCCAGCAGCGTGATCTTGTCCGGGACATCCCTCGGCTATGGCTACACCTTC. This sequence encodes CASSVILSGTSLGYGYTF. The V gene is TRBV9, the J gene TRBJ1-2; a weak D match, TRBD1 (6 bases). The CDR3 loop spans 18 amino acids. CDR1 and CDR2 from the germline V gene are SGDLS and YYNGEE. V was pared by 2 bases and J by 4 bases, with 24 bases between.

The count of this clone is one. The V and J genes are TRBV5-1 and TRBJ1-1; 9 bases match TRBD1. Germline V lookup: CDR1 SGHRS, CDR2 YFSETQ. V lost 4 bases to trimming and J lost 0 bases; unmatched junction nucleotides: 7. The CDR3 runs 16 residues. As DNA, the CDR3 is TGCGCCAGCAGCCCGGGACAGGGATGGGTGAACACTGAAGCTTTCTTT. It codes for CASSPGQGWVNTEAFF.

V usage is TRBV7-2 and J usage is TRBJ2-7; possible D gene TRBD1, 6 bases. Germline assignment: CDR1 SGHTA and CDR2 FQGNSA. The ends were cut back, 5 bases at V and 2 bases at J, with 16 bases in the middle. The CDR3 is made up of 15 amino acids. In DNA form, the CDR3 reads TGTGCCAGCAGCCCGTTACAGGGCCCCACCTACGAGCAGTACTTC. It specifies CASSPLQGPTYEQYF.

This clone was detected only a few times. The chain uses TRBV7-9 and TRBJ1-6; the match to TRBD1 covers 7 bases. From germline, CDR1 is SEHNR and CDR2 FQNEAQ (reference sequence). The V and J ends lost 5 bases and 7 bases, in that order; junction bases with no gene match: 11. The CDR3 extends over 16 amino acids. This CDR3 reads CASSPRSGTVNSPLHF. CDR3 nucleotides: TGTGCCAGCAGCCCACGAAGCGGGACAGTCAATTCACCCCTCCACTTT.

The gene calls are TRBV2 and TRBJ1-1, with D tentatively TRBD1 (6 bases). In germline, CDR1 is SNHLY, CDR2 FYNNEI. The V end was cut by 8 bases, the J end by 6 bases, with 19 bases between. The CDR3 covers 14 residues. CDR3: CASGPAQGIAEAFF. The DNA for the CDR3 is TGTGCCAGCGGGCCCGCACAGGGTATAGCTGAAGCTTTCTTT. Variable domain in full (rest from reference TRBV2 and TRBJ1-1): EPEVTQTPSHQVTQMGQEVILRCVPISNHLYFYWYRQILGQKVEFLVSFYNNEISEKSEIFDDQFSVERPDGSNFTLKIRSTKLEDSAMYFCASGPAQGIAEAFFGQGTRLTVV.

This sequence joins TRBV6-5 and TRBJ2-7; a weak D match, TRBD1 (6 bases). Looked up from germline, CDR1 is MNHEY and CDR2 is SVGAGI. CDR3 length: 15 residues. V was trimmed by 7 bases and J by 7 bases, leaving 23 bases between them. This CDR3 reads CASIRRTDPTGEQYF. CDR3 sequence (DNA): TGTGCCAGCATTCGTCGGACAGACCCCACGGGGGAGCAGTACTTC.

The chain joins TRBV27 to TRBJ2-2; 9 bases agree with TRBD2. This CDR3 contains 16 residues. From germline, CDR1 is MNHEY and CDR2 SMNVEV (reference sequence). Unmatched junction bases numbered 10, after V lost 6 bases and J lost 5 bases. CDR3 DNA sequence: TGTGCCAGCAGACCGCGTAGCGGGAGTGTGACCGGGGAGCTGTTTTTT. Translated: CASRPRSGSVTGELFF.

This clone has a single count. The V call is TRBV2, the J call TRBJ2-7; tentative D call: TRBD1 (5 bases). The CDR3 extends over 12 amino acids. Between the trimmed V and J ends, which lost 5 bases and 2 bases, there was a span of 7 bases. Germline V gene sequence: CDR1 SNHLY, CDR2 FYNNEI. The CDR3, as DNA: TGTGCCAGCAGTTCGGACACCTACGAGCAGTACTTC. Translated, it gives CASSSDTYEQYF.

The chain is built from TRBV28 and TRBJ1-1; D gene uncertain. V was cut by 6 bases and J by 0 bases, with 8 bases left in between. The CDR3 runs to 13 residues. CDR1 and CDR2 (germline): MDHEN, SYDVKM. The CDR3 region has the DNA TGTGCCAGCAGCCCCTGGATGAACACTGAAGCTTTCTTT. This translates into CASSPWMNTEAFF.

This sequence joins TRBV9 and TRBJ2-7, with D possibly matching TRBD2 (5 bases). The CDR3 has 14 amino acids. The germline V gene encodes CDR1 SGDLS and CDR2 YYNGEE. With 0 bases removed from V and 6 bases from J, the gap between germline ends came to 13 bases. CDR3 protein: CASSVDGLNSEQYF. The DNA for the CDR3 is TGTGCCAGCAGCGTAGATGGACTCAACAGCGAGCAGTACTTC.

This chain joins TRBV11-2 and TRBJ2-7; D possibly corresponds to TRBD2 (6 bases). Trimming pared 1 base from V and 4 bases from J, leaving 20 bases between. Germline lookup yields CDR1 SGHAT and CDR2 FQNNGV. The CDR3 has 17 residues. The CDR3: CASSLGLQWGEEYEQYF. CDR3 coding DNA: TGTGCCAGCAGCTTAGGACTACAGTGGGGGGAGGAGTACGAGCAGTACTTC.

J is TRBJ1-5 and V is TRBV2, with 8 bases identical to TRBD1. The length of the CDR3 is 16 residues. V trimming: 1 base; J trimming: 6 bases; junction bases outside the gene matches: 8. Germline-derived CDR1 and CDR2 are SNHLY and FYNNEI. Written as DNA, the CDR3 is TGTGCCAGCAGTGAAGAGGGCAGGGGGCGGTTTCAGCCCCAGCATTTT. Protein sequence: CASSEEGRGRFQPQHF.

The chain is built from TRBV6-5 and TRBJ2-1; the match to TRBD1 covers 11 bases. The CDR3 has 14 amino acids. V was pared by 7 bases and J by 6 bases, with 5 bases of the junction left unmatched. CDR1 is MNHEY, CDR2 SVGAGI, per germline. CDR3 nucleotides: TGTGCCAGCACCCCGGGACAGGGGGTCAATGAGCAGTTCTTC. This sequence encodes CASTPGQGVNEQFF.